Each of the 7 T cell receptor beta chains below was sequenced from the same sample in a study of cytomegalovirus exposure and HLA in healthy donors. The PCR used 60 Vbeta and 13 Jbeta primers. The table came from immunoSEQ multiplex PCR; TCRdb's copy has only in-frame clones and leaves some out. The repertoire holds 150,000 to 200,000 clones, with about two thirds as singletons. The sequenced material came from PBMCs. These receptors all come from a human donor in good health.

With regard to this clone: Within the sample, other DNA sequences also encode this same CDR3. In DNA form, the CDR3 reads TGTGCCAGCAGTTACGTTCAGGGCTATGGCTACACCTTC. This gives the protein CASSYVQGYGYTF. V is TRBV6-5 and J is TRBJ1-2; D possibly corresponds to TRBD1 (5 bases). V lost 2 bases, J lost 4 bases, and 8 bases lay in between. The CDR3 consists of 13 residues. Germline CDR1 is MNHEY and CDR2 is SVGAGI.

This chain links TRBV5-4 with TRBJ1-2; 9 bases agree with TRBD1. Germline lookup yields CDR1 SGHNT and CDR2 YYREEE (reference sequence). With V trimmed by 0 bases and J by 1 base, 4 bases remained unmatched. CDR3 length equals 16 residues. The CDR3 DNA sequence: TGTGCCAGCAGCTTGGTGCGGACAGGGGATAACTATGGCTACACCTTC. It is translated as CASSLVRTGDNYGYTF. Looking up the rest from reference TRBV5-4 and TRBJ1-2 gives the full variable domain: ETGVTQSPTHLIKTRGQQVTLRCSSQSGHNTVSWYQQALGQGPQFIFQYYREEENGRGNFPPRFSGLQFPNYSSELNVNALELDDSALYLCASSLVRTGDNYGYTFGSGTRLTVV.

This clone came up once. This specimen includes other DNA sequences encoding the same CDR3. The V call is TRBV5-1, the J call TRBJ1-1; D is uncertain. Germline CDR1 and CDR2: SGHRS and YFSETQ. CDR3 size: 13 residues. V was trimmed by 1 base and J by 4 bases, leaving 8 bases between them. The DNA for the CDR3 is TGCGCCAGCAGCTTGAGAGGAGGCACTGAAGCTTTCTTT. Its translation: CASSLRGGTEAFF.

The V gene is TRBV5-6, the J gene TRBJ2-1; TRBD2 matches 9 bases. J lost 7 bases, V lost 4 bases, and 6 bases had no gene match. The CDR3 runs 14 residues. Germline V gene lookup returns CDR1 SGHDT and CDR2 YYEEEE. The CDR3 nucleotides are TGTGCCAGCAGCACCGCTAGCGGGGCAAATGAGCAGTTCTTC. This sequence encodes CASSTASGANEQFF.

The sample holds a few counts of this clone. This chain connects TRBV2 to TRBJ1-6; TRBD1 matches at 8 bases. CDR1 is SNHLY, CDR2 FYNNEI, per germline. The CDR3 runs to 13 residues. The ends lost 6 bases at V and 7 bases at J; junction bases unmatched: 2. The DNA of the CDR3 is TGTGCCAGCAGCAGGGACAGGAATTCACCCCTCCACTTT. It is translated as CASSRDRNSPLHF.

The rearrangement uses TRBV19 and TRBJ2-2, with TRBD1 matching 7 bases. CDR1 is LNHDA and CDR2 is SQIVND in the germline V gene (reference sequence). The CDR3 has 17 amino acids. Germline trimming cut 6 bases from V and 2 bases from J; bases unmatched to any gene: 12. The chain's CDR3 is CASRRTLRDRNTGELFF. The CDR3 nucleotides are TGTGCCAGTAGGCGGACCCTCCGGGACAGAAACACCGGGGAGCTGTTTTTT.

The chain has TRBV2 and TRBJ2-5, with 9 bases matching TRBD1. Germline CDR1 is SNHLY and CDR2 is FYNNEI. V shed 5 bases and J 7 bases; nucleotides not matched to a gene: 11. The CDR3 has 15 amino acids. CDR3 in amino acids: CASSTGQGIFGTQYF. DNA of the CDR3: TGTGCCAGCAGTACTGGACAGGGGATCTTCGGGACCCAGTACTTC. The entire variable domain, with the rest obtained from reference TRBV2 and TRBJ2-5, is as follows: EPEVTQTPSHQVTQMGQEVILRCVPISNHLYFYWYRQILGQKVEFLVSFYNNEISEKSEIFDDQFSVERPDGSNFTLKIRSTKLEDSAMYFCASSTGQGIFGTQYFGPGTRLLVL.